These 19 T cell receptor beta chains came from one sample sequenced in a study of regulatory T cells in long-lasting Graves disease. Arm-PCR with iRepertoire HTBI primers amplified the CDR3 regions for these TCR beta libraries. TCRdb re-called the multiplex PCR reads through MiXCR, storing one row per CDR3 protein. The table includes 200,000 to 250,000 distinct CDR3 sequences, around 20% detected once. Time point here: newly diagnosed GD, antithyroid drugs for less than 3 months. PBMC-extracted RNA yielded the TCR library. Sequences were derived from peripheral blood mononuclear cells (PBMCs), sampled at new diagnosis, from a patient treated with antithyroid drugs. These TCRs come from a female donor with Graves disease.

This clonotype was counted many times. For the CDR3, the DNA is TGTGCCACAGGCCGGCAGTACGCTGGGGCCAACGTCCTGACTTTC. This translates into CATGRQYAGANVLTF. This chain joins TRBV18 and TRBJ2-6; D gene ambiguous. The V gene lost 10 bases and the J gene lost 2 bases, with 15 bases spanning the gap. The CDR3 runs 15 residues. Germline V CDR1 and CDR2: KGHSH, LQKENI. The full variable domain, completed using reference TRBV18 and TRBJ2-6, is NAGVMQNPRHLVRRRGQEARLRCSPMKGHSHVYWYRQLPEEGLKFMVYLQKENIIDESGMPKERFSAEFPKEGPSILRIQQVVRGDSAAYFCATGRQYAGANVLTFGAGSRLTVL.

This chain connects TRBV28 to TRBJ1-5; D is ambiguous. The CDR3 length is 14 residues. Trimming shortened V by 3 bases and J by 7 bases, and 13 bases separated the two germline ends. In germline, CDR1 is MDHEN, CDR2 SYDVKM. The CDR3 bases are TGTGCCAGCAGTTTGGTAAGGCCTGGGCAGCCCCAGCATTTT. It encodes CASSLVRPGQPQHF.

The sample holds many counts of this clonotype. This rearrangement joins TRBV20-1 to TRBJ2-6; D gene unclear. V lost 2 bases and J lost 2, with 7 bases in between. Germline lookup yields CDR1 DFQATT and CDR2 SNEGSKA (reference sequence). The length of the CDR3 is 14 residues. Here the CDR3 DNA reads TGCAGTGCTAGATTGGTCACTGGGGCCAACGTCCTGACTTTC. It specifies CSARLVTGANVLTF.

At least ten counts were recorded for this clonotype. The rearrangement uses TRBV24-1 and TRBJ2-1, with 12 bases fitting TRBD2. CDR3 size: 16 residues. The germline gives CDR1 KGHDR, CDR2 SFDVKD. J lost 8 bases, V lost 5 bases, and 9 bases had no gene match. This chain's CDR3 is CATSVSSGRAGDEQFF. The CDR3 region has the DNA TGTGCCACCAGTGTGTCTAGCGGGAGGGCCGGCGATGAGCAGTTCTTC.

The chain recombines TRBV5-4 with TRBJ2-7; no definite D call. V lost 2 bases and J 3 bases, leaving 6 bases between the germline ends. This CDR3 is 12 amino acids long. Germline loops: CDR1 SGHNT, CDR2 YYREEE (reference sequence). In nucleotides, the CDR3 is TGTGCCAGCAGCTTTTCAAACTACGAGCAGTACTTC. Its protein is CASSFSNYEQYF.

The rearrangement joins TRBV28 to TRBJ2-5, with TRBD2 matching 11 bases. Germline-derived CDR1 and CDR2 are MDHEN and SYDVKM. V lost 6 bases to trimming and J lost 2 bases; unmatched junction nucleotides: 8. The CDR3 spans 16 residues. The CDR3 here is CASSSLAGGEQETQYF. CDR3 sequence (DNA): TGTGCCAGCAGCTCCTTAGCGGGGGGGGAACAAGAGACCCAGTACTTC.

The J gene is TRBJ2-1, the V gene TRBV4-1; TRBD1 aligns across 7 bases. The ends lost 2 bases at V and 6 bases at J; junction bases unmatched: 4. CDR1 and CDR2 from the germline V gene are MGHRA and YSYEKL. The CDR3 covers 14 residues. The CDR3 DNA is TGCGCCAGCAGCCAACCGACAGGGAGCAATGAGCAGTTCTTC. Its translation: CASSQPTGSNEQFF.

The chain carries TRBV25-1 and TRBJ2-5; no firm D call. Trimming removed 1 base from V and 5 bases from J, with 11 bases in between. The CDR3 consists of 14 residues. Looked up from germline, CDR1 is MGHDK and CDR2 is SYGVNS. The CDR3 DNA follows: TGTGCCAGCAGTGAATCCCAGACACTCGAGACCCAGTACTTC. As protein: CASSESQTLETQYF. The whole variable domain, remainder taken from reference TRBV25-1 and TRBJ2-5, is EADIYQTPRYLVIGTGKKITLECSQTMGHDKMYWYQQDPGMELHLIHYSYGVNSTEKGDLSSESTVSRIRTEHFPLTLESARPSHTSQYLCASSESQTLETQYFGPGTRLLVL.

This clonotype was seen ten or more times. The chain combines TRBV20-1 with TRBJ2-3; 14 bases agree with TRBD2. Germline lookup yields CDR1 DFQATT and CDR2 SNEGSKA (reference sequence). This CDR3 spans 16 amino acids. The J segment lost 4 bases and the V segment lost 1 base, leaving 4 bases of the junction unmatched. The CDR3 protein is CSARVGLAGDPDTQYF. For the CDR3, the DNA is TGCAGTGCTAGAGTGGGACTAGCGGGAGACCCAGATACGCAGTATTTT.

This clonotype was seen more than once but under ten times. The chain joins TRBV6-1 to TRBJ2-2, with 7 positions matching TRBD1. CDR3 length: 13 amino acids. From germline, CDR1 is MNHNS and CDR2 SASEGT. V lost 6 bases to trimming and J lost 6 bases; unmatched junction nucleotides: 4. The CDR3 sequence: CASSSGTAGELFF. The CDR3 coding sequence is TGTGCCAGCAGCTCCGGGACAGCCGGGGAGCTGTTTTTT.

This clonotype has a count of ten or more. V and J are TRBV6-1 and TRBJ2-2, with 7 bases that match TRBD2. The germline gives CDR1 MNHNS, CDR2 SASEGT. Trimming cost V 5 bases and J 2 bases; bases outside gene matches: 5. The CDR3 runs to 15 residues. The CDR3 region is CASSPGLPNTGELFF. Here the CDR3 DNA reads TGTGCCAGCAGTCCGGGACTACCAAACACCGGGGAGCTGTTTTTT.

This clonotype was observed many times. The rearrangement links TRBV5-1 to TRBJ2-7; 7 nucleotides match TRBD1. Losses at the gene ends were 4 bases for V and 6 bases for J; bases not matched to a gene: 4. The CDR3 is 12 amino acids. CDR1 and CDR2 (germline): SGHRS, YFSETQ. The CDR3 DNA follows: TGCGCCAGCAGCAACTACAGGGGCGAGCAGTACTTC. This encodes CASSNYRGEQYF.

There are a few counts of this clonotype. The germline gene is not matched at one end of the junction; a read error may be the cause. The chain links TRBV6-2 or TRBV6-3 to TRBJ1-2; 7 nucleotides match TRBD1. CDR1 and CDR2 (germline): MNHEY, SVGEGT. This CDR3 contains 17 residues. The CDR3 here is CASSTRQFSGGYRGYAF. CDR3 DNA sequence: TGTGCCAGCAGTACCCGACAGTTCTCAGGGGGTTATCGCGGCTACGCCTTC.

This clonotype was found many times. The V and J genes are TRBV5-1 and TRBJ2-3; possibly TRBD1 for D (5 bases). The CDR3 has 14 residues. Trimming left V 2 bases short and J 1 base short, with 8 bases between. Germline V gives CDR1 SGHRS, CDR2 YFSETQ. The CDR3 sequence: CASSFRVGTDTQYF. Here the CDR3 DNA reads TGCGCCAGCAGCTTCAGGGTGGGCACAGATACGCAGTATTTT.

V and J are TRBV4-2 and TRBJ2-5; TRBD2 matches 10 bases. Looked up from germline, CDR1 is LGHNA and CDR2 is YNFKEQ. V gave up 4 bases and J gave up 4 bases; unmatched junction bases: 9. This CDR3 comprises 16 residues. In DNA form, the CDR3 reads TGTGCCAGCAGCCTAGCTAGCGGGGGCAAGGGAGAGACCCAGTACTTC. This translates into CASSLASGGKGETQYF.

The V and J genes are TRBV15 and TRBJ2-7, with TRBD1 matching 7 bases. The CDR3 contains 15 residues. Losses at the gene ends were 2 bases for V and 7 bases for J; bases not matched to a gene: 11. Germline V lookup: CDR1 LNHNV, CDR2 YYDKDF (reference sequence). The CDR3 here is CATSRPGQSLVEQYF. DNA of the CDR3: TGTGCCACCAGCAGACCGGGACAGTCCTTGGTGGAGCAGTACTTC. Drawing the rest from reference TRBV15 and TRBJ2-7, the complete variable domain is DAMVIQNPRYQVTQFGKPVTLSCSQTLNHNVMYWYQQKSSQAPKLLFHYYDKDFNNEADTPDNFQSRRPNTSFCFLDIRSPGLGDTAMYLCATSRPGQSLVEQYFGPGTRLTVT.

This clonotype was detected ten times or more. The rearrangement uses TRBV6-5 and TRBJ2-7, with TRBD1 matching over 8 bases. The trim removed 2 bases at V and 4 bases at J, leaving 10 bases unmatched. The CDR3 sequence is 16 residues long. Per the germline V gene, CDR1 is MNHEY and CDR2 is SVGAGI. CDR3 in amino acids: CASSYPPDRGLYEQYF. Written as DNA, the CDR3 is TGTGCCAGCAGTTACCCTCCCGACAGGGGTCTATACGAGCAGTACTTC.

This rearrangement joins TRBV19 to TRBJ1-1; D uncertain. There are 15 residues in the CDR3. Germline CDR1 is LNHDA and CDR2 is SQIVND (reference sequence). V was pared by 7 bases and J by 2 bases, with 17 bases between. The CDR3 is CASKRFGETNTEAFF. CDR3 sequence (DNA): TGTGCCAGTAAGAGATTCGGGGAAACAAACACTGAAGCTTTCTTT.

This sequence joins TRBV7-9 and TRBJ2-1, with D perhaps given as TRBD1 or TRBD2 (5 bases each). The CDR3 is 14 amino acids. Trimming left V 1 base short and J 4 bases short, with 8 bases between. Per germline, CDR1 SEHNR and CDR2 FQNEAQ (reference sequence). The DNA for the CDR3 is TGTGCCAGCAGCTTAGACGGGGCATACAATGAGCAGTTCTTC. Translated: CASSLDGAYNEQFF.